This T cell receptor (beta chain) was recorded in a study of cytomegalovirus exposure and HLA in healthy donors. General study points: The later analysis indicated that the majority of CMV-associated TCR beta chains appeared HLA-restricted. TCR beta V- and J-gene trimming, according to a later analysis, was linked to a missense DCLRE1C variant.

The PCR ran on 60 Vbeta and 13 Jbeta primers. TCRdb keeps only in-frame clones here, not all; method: immunoSEQ multiplex PCR. The sample consists of about 130,000 clones, around 74% of them appearing once. CDR3 length: 14 amino acids. With V trimmed by 2 bases and J by 4 bases, 2 bases remained unmatched. Germline V lookup: CDR1 SGHKS, CDR2 YYEKEE (reference sequence). Details on this clone: Its antigen remains unknown.

The chain recombines TRBV5-5 with TRBJ2-1, with TRBD2 identical over 8 bases. The specimen sequenced was PBMCs. The sequence was collected from a man aged 30-40 years in good health and CMV-seronegative. In DNA form, the CDR3 reads TGTGCCAGCAGCTTATTAGCGGGGTACAATGAGCAGTTCTTC. This translates into CASSLLAGYNEQFF.